Listed here are 11 T cell receptor beta chains from one sample, sequenced in a study of blood T cell repertoires in COVID-19. TCRdb's copy holds only in-frame clones and misses some; the assay was immunoSEQ multiplex PCR. The sample lists around 120,000 clones; 85% to 90% were seen once. What was sequenced was peripheral blood. The receptor set was obtained from a woman in her sixties or seventies with acute or convalescent COVID-19.

For this clone: The same CDR3 can be traced to other DNA sequences in this sample. This sequence joins TRBV5-6 and TRBJ2-7; 9 nucleotides match TRBD1. CDR1 SGHDT and CDR2 YYEEEE come from the germline V gene. Trimming removed 1 base from V and 3 bases from J; junction bases left unmatched: 2. The CDR3 has 14 amino acids. The CDR3 nucleotides read TGTGCCAGCAGCTTGAGGACAGGGGACTACGAGCAGTACTTC. Translation gives CASSLRTGDYEQYF.

V usage is TRBV3-1 (or the pseudogene TRBV3-2) and J usage is TRBJ1-2; D unclear. This CDR3 has 16 residues. Germline assignment: CDR1 LGHDT and CDR2 YNNKEL (reference sequence). V lost 1 base and J lost 5, with 17 bases in between. This CDR3 reads CASSQASIISLYGYTF. In DNA form, the CDR3 reads TGTGCCAGCAGCCAAGCTTCAATCATTAGCCTATATGGCTACACCTTC.

The chain recombines TRBV19 with TRBJ2-1, with D perhaps matching TRBD1 (7 bases). The CDR3 consists of 16 residues. In germline, CDR1 is LNHDA, CDR2 SQIVND (reference sequence). V lost 5 bases and J lost 0, with 14 bases in between. CDR3 coding DNA: TGTGCCAGTAGTGCTCAGGGGGGCAGCTCCTACAATGAGCAGTTCTTC. It translates to CASSAQGGSSYNEQFF.

This chain's CDR3 is CASSHSSGEGETQYF. The DNA for the CDR3 is TGTGCCAGCAGCCATTCAAGCGGTGAGGGAGAGACCCAGTACTTC. The chain links TRBV3-1 (or the pseudogene TRBV3-2) to TRBJ2-5, with D maybe TRBD2 (5 bases). The V end was cut by 3 bases, the J end by 4 bases, with 15 bases between. Looked up from germline, CDR1 is LGHDT and CDR2 is YNNKEL (reference sequence). The CDR3 runs 15 residues.

The J gene is TRBJ1-4, the V gene TRBV7-9; 7 bases align to TRBD1. V trimming: 3 bases; J trimming: 6 bases; junction bases outside the gene matches: 4. The CDR3 runs 14 residues. Germline V CDR1 and CDR2: SEHNR, FQNEAQ (reference sequence). The CDR3 DNA reads TGTGCCAGCAGCTTCGGGACAGCTGATGAAAAACTGTTTTTT. The encoded protein is CASSFGTADEKLFF.

V gene TRBV12-5 combines with J gene TRBJ1-5, with 8 bases aligning to TRBD1. The germline V gene has CDR1 LGHNT and CDR2 FRNRAP. V was clipped by 7 bases and J by 7 bases; unmatched bases: 12. The CDR3 is made up of 15 amino acids. The DNA of the CDR3 is TGTGCTAGTGCCCAGGACAGGGCCCCGGCCCAGCCCCAGCATTTT. Protein: CASAQDRAPAQPQHF.

This sequence joins TRBV18 and TRBJ2-1; 11 bases align to TRBD2. The V segment lost 3 bases and the J segment 7 bases; nucleotides outside the gene matches: 5. Per the germline V gene, CDR1 is KGHSH and CDR2 is LQKENI. CDR3 length: 15 residues. Here the CDR3 reads CASSPTLAGENEQFF. CDR3 in DNA: TGTGCCAGCTCACCGACACTAGCGGGGGAGAATGAGCAGTTCTTC.

The rearrangement links TRBV2 to TRBJ1-2; no clear D gene. V shed 7 bases and J shed 4 bases, with 13 bases lying between them. Germline V gives CDR1 SNHLY, CDR2 FYNNEI. The CDR3 has 13 residues. The CDR3 region has the DNA TGTGCCAGCATGGAGGGAGGTGGCTATGGCTACACCTTC. It is translated as CASMEGGGYGYTF. Supplemented by reference TRBV2 and TRBJ1-2, the full variable domain reads EPEVTQTPSHQVTQMGQEVILRCVPISNHLYFYWYRQILGQKVEFLVSFYNNEISEKSEIFDDQFSVERPDGSNFTLKIRSTKLEDSAMYFCASMEGGGYGYTFGSGTRLTVV.

The chain links TRBV2 to TRBJ2-3; no clear D gene. Trimming took off 4 bases at V and 4 bases at J, with 12 bases between the two ends. Germline assignment: CDR1 SNHLY and CDR2 FYNNEI. The CDR3 spans 14 residues. DNA of the CDR3: TGTGCCAGCAGTGGGGCAGCCCTCTCAGATACGCAGTATTTT. Translating gives CASSGAALSDTQYF.

This clone was counted between two and nine times. The rearrangement uses TRBV6-5 and TRBJ2-1, with TRBD1 matching 12 bases. CDR1 is MNHEY and CDR2 is SVGAGI in the germline V gene. The V gene end was trimmed by 2 bases and the J gene end by 7 bases; junction bases not matched to a gene: 6. The CDR3 sequence is 16 residues long. The CDR3 sequence: CASSYAPGQGANEQFF. The CDR3 nucleotides are TGTGCCAGCAGTTACGCACCGGGACAGGGGGCTAATGAGCAGTTCTTC.

This chain joins TRBV19 and TRBJ2-1; 7 bases line up with TRBD2. The junction had 5 bases not matched to a gene; V was cut back by 7 bases and J by 2 bases. The V gene's germline CDR1 is LNHDA and CDR2 SQIVND (reference sequence). The CDR3 is 14 residues long. The CDR3 coding sequence is TGTGCCAGTACGTATGGGGGGGCCTACAATGAGCAGTTCTTC. As protein: CASTYGGAYNEQFF.